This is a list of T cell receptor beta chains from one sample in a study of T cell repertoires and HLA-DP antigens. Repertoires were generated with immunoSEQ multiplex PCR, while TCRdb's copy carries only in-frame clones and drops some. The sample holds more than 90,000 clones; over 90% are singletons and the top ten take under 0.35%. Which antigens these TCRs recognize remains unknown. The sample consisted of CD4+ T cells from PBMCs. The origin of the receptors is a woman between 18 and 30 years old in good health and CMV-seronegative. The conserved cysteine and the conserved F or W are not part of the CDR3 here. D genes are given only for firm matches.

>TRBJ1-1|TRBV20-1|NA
SAQMNTEAF
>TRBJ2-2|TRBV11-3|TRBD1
ASSAWGQGSTGELF
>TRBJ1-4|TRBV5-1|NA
ASSLGELGEKLF
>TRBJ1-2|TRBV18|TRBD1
ASSPTGSYGYT
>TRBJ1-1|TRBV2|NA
ASNLVRKNTEAF
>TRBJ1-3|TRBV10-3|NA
AIKSAGLVGNTIY
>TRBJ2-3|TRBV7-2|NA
ASSPGGLTDTQY
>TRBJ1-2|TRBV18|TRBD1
ASSTGGNYGYT
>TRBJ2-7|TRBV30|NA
AWSVTGKSSYEQY
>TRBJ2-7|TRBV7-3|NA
ASSSIGTLAYEQY
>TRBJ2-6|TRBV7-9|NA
ASSSLRRSGRSGANVLT